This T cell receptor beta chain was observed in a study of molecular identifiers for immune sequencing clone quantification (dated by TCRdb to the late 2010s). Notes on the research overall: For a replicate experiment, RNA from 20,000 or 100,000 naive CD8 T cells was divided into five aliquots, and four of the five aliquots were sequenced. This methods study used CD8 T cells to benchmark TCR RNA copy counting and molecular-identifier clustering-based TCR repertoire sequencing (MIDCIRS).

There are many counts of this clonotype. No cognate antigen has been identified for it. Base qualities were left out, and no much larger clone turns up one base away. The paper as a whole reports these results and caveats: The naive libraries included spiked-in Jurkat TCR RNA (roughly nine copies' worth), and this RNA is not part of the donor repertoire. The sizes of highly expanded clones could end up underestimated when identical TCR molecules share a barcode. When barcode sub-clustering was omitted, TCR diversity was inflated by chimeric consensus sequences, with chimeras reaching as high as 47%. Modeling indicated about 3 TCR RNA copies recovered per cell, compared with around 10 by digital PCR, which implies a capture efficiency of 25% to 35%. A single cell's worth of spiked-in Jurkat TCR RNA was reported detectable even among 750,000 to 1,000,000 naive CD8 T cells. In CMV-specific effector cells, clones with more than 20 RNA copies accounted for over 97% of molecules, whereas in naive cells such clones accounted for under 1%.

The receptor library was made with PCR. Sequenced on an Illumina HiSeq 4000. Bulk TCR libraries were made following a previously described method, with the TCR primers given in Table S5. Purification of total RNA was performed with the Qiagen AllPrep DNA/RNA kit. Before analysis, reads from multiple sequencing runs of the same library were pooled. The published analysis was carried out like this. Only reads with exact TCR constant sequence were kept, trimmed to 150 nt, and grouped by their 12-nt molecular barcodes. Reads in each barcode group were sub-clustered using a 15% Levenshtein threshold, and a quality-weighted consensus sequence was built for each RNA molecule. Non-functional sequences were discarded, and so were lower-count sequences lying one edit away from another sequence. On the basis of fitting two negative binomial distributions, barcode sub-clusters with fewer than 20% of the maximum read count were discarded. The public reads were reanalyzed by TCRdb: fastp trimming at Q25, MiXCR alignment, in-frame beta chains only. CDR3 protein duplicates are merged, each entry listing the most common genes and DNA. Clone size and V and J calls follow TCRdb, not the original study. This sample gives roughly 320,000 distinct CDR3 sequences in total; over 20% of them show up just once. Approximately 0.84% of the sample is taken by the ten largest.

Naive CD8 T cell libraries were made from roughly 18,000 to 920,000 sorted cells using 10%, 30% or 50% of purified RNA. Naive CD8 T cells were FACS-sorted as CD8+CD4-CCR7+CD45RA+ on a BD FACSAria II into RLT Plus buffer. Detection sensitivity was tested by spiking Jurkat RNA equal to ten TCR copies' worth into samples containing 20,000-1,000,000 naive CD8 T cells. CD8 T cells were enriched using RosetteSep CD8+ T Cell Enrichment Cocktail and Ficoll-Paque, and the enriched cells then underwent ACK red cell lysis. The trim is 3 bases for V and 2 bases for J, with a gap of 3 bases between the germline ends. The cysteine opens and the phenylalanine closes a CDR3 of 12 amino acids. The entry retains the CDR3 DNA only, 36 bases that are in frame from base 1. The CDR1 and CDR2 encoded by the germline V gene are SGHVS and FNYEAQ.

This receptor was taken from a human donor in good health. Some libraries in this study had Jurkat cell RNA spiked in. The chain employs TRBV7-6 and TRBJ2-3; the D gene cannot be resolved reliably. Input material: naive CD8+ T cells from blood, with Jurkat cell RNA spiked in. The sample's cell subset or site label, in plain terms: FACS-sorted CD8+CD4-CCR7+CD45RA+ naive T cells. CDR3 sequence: CASSFYTDTQYF. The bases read TGTGCCAGCAGCTTTTACACAGATACGCAGTATTTT.